A single sample is the source of the 27 T cell receptor beta chains below, sequenced in a study of cytomegalovirus exposure and HLA in healthy donors. TCRdb keeps only in-frame clones here, not all; method: immunoSEQ multiplex PCR. In the table there are 200,000 to 250,000 clones, roughly 80% of which are singletons. The sample taken for sequencing was PBMCs. These receptor sequences come from a woman aged 18 to 35 in good health and CMV-seronegative.

This chain joins TRBV18 and TRBJ1-2; no definite D call. Between the trimmed V and J ends, which lost 3 bases and 6 bases, there was a span of 17 bases. The CDR3 is 15 amino acids. Per the germline V gene, CDR1 is KGHSH and CDR2 is LQKENI. CDR3: CASSPVAGALDGYTF. The CDR3 DNA reads as TGTGCCAGCTCACCGGTGGCCGGCGCCCTAGATGGCTACACCTTC.

The V and J genes are TRBV19 and TRBJ2-5; TRBD2 is a possible D gene (6 bases). This CDR3 region has 13 residues. Per the germline V gene, CDR1 is LNHDA and CDR2 is SQIVND (reference sequence). Between the trimmed V and J ends, which lost 3 bases and 4 bases, there was a span of 9 bases. Here the CDR3 DNA reads TGTGCCAGTAGTATTGGAGGGCCAGAGACCCAGTACTTC. This translates into CASSIGGPETQYF.

The chain combines TRBV10-3 with TRBJ1-1; D remains ambiguous. This CDR3 has 14 amino acids. Per germline, CDR1 ENHRY and CDR2 SYGVKD. The germline V and J ends were trimmed by 4 bases and 4 bases, with 13 bases remaining between them. In nucleotides, the CDR3 is TGTGCCATCAGTGTTGAGGGTTTTGGCACTGAAGCTTTCTTT. This gives the protein CAISVEGFGTEAFF.

The chain uses TRBV5-1 and TRBJ2-2, with D possibly TRBD1 on 6 matching bases. CDR1 and CDR2 (germline): SGHRS, YFSETQ. The germline V and J ends were trimmed by 5 bases and 5 bases, with 16 bases remaining between them. The CDR3 spans 15 residues. CDR3 DNA: TGCGCCAGCAGTGAGGCAGGGGAAGGGACCGGGGAGCTGTTTTTT. This translates into CASSEAGEGTGELFF.

This clone was observed a handful of times. The V call is TRBV28, the J call TRBJ1-4, with no clear D. V dropped 3 bases and J dropped 7 bases, with 6 bases sitting between them. CDR1 is MDHEN and CDR2 is SYDVKM in the germline V gene. This CDR3 is 12 amino acids long. CDR3 region: CASSLRAEKLFF. The CDR3 region has the DNA TGTGCCAGCAGTTTGAGGGCTGAAAAACTGTTTTTT.

A few counts support this clone. This rearrangement joins TRBV6-5 to TRBJ2-7; 8 nucleotides match TRBD1. The CDR3 runs to 14 residues. V was clipped by 2 bases and J by 6 bases; unmatched bases: 6. CDR1 MNHEY and CDR2 SVGAGI come from the germline V gene. For the CDR3, the DNA is TGTGCCAGCAGTTACGAGACAGGGGCTCCCGAGCAGTACTTC. It codes for CASSYETGAPEQYF.

This chain uses TRBV7-8 with TRBJ2-1; possible D gene TRBD2, 6 bases. The CDR3 loop spans 14 amino acids. V lost 2 bases and J lost 5, with 10 bases in between. Germline V gene data show CDR1 as SGHVS and CDR2 as FQNEAQ. In nucleotides, the CDR3 is TGTGCCAGCAGCTTACCACGACTAGACAATGAGCAGTTCTTC. Translated, it gives CASSLPRLDNEQFF.

The V call is TRBV29-1, the J call TRBJ2-7; D is ambiguous. The V gene's germline CDR1 is SQVTM and CDR2 ANQGSEA. CDR3 length: 13 amino acids. V shed 4 bases and J shed 2 bases, with 12 bases lying between them. CDR3 coding DNA: TGCAGCGTTGGTTTGGGGATAGCCTACGAGCAGTACTTC. Protein product: CSVGLGIAYEQYF.

This chain links TRBV5-1 with TRBJ1-2, with no clear D. The CDR3 is made up of 16 amino acids. The germline CDR1 and CDR2 sequences are SGHRS and YFSETQ. With 0 bases removed from V and 3 bases from J, the gap between germline ends came to 15 bases. The CDR3 coding sequence is TGCGCCAGCAGCTTGGACCTCGGTGAGGGTGACTATGGCTACACCTTC. It codes for CASSLDLGEGDYGYTF.

V is TRBV2 and J is TRBJ2-5; 11 bases map to TRBD2. The CDR3 contains 19 residues. Germline CDR1 reads SNHLY; CDR2 reads FYNNEI. Trimming cost V 9 bases and J 3 bases; bases outside gene matches: 21. The CDR3 coding sequence is TGTGCCAGTTTATTTCCCCGACTAGCGGGACCCGCGAAAAAAGAGACCCAGTACTTC. It codes for CASLFPRLAGPAKKETQYF.

This clone has a handful of counts. The gene calls are TRBV6-4 and TRBJ1-1, with D unclear. Germline V CDR1 and CDR2: MRHNA, SNTAGT. V was cut by 4 bases and J by 2 bases, with 8 bases left in between. The CDR3 is made up of 13 amino acids. The CDR3 nucleotides read TGTGCCAGCAGTGCCAACCGTAACACTGAAGCTTTCTTT. It codes for CASSANRNTEAFF.

The chain recombines TRBV7-9 with TRBJ2-2; D uncertain. Germline V gene lookup returns CDR1 SEHNR and CDR2 FQNEAQ (reference sequence). V was clipped by 4 bases and J by 2 bases, with 14 bases between them. The CDR3 has 16 residues. The CDR3 is CASSSTPGLNTGELFF. CDR3 nucleotides: TGTGCCAGCAGCTCGACCCCCGGGTTAAACACCGGGGAGCTGTTTTTT.

The chain links TRBV2 to TRBJ1-1; TRBD1 agrees at 7 bases. Germline V gives CDR1 SNHLY, CDR2 FYNNEI. V trimming: 6 bases; J trimming: 4 bases; junction bases outside the gene matches: 8. This CDR3 contains 14 residues. The CDR3 loop is CASSRQGSSTEAFF. As DNA, the CDR3 is TGTGCCAGCAGCCGACAGGGATCTAGCACTGAAGCTTTCTTT.

The gene calls are TRBV27 and TRBJ2-7, with 7 positions matching TRBD1. The ends lost 2 bases at V and 5 bases at J; junction bases unmatched: 6. This CDR3 has 14 residues. Germline V CDR1 and CDR2: MNHEY, SMNVEV (reference sequence). This CDR3 is CASSLDREEDEQYF. For the CDR3, the DNA is TGTGCCAGCAGTTTAGACAGGGAAGAAGACGAGCAGTACTTC.

The table lists this clone with a count of one. This chain uses TRBV6-6 with TRBJ2-2, with 9 bases that match TRBD2. The junction had 5 bases not matched to a gene; V was cut back by 5 bases and J by 1 base. Germline CDR1 MNHNY, CDR2 SVGAGI (reference sequence). This CDR3 spans 16 amino acids. CDR3 DNA sequence: TGTGCCAGCAGTCTACTTAGCGGGGGGAACACCGGGGAGCTGTTTTTT. This encodes CASSLLSGGNTGELFF.

The V call is TRBV27, the J call TRBJ1-2; 8 nucleotides match TRBD1. Germline values: CDR1 MNHEY, CDR2 SMNVEV (reference sequence). The V gene end was trimmed by 4 bases and the J gene end by 6 bases; junction bases not matched to a gene: 7. The length of the CDR3 is 14 residues. In nucleotides, the CDR3 is TGTGCCAGCAGTTCGCGGACAGGGTCGAATGGCTACACCTTC. It translates to CASSSRTGSNGYTF.

The chain carries TRBV28 and TRBJ2-3, with 9 bases matching TRBD2. V was pared by 6 bases and J by 7 bases, with 8 bases of the junction left unmatched. Germline V gives CDR1 MDHEN, CDR2 SYDVKM. The CDR3 contains 14 residues. The CDR3 here is CASSIRAGGNTQYF. CDR3 bases: TGTGCCAGCAGCATCCGAGCGGGAGGAAATACGCAGTATTTT.

The gene calls are TRBV7-2 and TRBJ1-4; D not certain. The germline gives CDR1 SGHTA, CDR2 FQGNSA. V lost 2 bases and J 0 bases, leaving 7 bases between the germline ends. This CDR3 comprises 15 residues. Written as DNA, the CDR3 is TGTGCCAGCAGCTTAATTGGTTCAACTAATGAAAAACTGTTTTTT. Amino acid sequence: CASSLIGSTNEKLFF. The whole variable domain, filled in from reference TRBV7-2 and TRBJ1-4, reads GAGVSQSPSNKVTEKGKDVELRCDPISGHTALYWYRQSLGQGLEFLIYFQGNSAPDKSGLPSDRFSAERTGGSVSTLTIQRTQQEDSAVYLCASSLIGSTNEKLFFGSGTQLSVL.

The chain is built from TRBV9 and TRBJ1-2; no clear D. V lost 4 bases, J lost 2 bases, and 15 bases lay in between. The CDR3 length is 15 residues. Germline V gene sequence: CDR1 SGDLS, CDR2 YYNGEE. This chain's CDR3 is CASSPSFKVNYGYTF. CDR3 DNA sequence: TGTGCCAGCAGCCCGTCGTTTAAGGTGAACTATGGCTACACCTTC.

The table lists this clone with a count of one. The chain joins TRBV30 to TRBJ2-7; no definite D call. The V end lost 0 bases, the J end lost 3 bases, and 6 bases lay between the germline ends. This CDR3 contains 12 residues. Germline assignment: CDR1 GTSNPN and CDR2 SVGIG (reference sequence). The chain's CDR3 is CAWSVIGYEQYF. CDR3 DNA: TGTGCCTGGAGTGTGATAGGCTACGAGCAGTACTTC.

The chain links TRBV5-1 to TRBJ2-7; 10 bases fit TRBD1. Germline CDR1 reads SGHRS; CDR2 reads YFSETQ. V was pared by 4 bases and J by 9 bases, with 13 bases of the junction left unmatched. The CDR3 spans 15 residues. CDR3 coding DNA: TGCGCCAGCAGCCCTTGGACAGGGGGGCCCCAAGGGCAGTACTTC. This translates into CASSPWTGGPQGQYF.

The chain links TRBV7-9 to TRBJ2-5, with TRBD2 matching over 10 bases. Germline CDR1 is SEHNR and CDR2 is FQNEAQ (reference sequence). V shed 5 bases, J shed 4 bases, and the junction held 4 bases outside the gene matches. The length of the CDR3 is 14 residues. The CDR3 DNA is TGTGCCAGCAGCCCCACTAGCGGGACAGAGACCCAGTACTTC. Translating it yields CASSPTSGTETQYF.

J is TRBJ2-7 and V is TRBV25-1; tentatively, D is TRBD2 (6 bases). This CDR3 is 15 amino acids long. V dropped 1 base and J dropped 1 base, with 11 bases sitting between them. CDR1 is MGHDK, CDR2 SYGVNS, per germline. DNA of the CDR3: TGTGCCAGCAGTGAATGGGCGGGGCGATCCTACGAGCAGTACTTC. It specifies CASSEWAGRSYEQYF.

The chain uses TRBV19 and TRBJ1-5; TRBD1 might be the D (5 bases). V lost 7 bases, J lost 1 base, and 11 bases lay in between. The germline CDR1 and CDR2 sequences are LNHDA and SQIVND (reference sequence). The CDR3 extends over 14 amino acids. CDR3 coding DNA: TGTGCCAGTACCTTGAGACAGAGCAATCAGCCCCAGCATTTT. Amino acids: CASTLRQSNQPQHF.

J is TRBJ2-7 and V is TRBV15; 11 bases align to TRBD2. Trimming at V came to 0 bases and at J to 5 bases, leaving 12 bases not matched to a gene. This CDR3 has 18 residues. Germline V gene lookup returns CDR1 LNHNV and CDR2 YYDKDF (reference sequence). This CDR3 is CATSRESLAGGGGDEQYF. In nucleotides, the CDR3 is TGTGCCACCAGCAGAGAAAGCCTAGCGGGGGGCGGAGGGGACGAGCAGTACTTC.

This clone was observed a single time. The rearrangement joins TRBV10-2 to TRBJ1-2; 7 bases are shared with TRBD1. This CDR3 is built from 15 residues. J was trimmed by 8 bases and V by 6 bases; bases with no gene match: 15. Germline CDR1 reads WSHSY; CDR2 reads SAAADI. The CDR3 here is CASRYTVTGTGGYTF. CDR3 DNA sequence: TGCGCCAGCAGGTATACAGTGACAGGGACGGGCGGCTACACCTTC.

This chain uses TRBV30 with TRBJ2-5; 10 nucleotides line up with TRBD2. Germline loops: CDR1 GTSNPN, CDR2 SVGIG (reference sequence). V lost 3 bases and J lost 2; bases outside the gene matches: 6. This CDR3 comprises 15 residues. CDR3 in amino acids: CAWSSLAGGQETQYF. CDR3 DNA: TGTGCCTGGAGCAGTTTAGCGGGAGGACAAGAGACCCAGTACTTC.